Listed below are T cell receptor beta chains from one sample, sequenced in a study of blood T cells in healthy people across ages. TCRdb re-derived calls from the 5' RACE reads in MiXCR, one entry per CDR3 protein. Found here are roughly 2 million distinct CDR3 sequences, roughly 52% of them singletons; the top ten hold less than 2.5%. Material: blood. The receptors were sampled from a woman aged 40 to 49 in good health. The CDR3 runs from the conserved cysteine through the conserved F or W. The D gene is left open where the match is weak. Only part of the rows carry a size: once, few, many, or a class if the clone is expanded.

clone size: .; D gene: TRBD2; J gene: TRBJ2-1; V gene: TRBV20-1; CDR3 DNA: TGCAGTGCGAAGCGGGGTAATTCCTACAATGAGCAGTTCTTC; CDR3 protein: CSAKRGNSYNEQFF
clone size: .; D gene: .; J gene: TRBJ2-3; V gene: TRBV28; CDR3 DNA: TGTGCCAGCAGTTCTGTTCTGCGGGGGCGCACAGATACGCAGTATTTT; CDR3 protein: CASSSVLRGRTDTQYF
clone size: few; D gene: .; J gene: TRBJ1-1; V gene: TRBV6-5; CDR3 DNA: TGCGCCAGCAGTTACGGTCAGCCGCGGGGGACGAACACTGAAGCTTTCTTT; CDR3 protein: CASSYGQPRGTNTEAFF
clone size: .; D gene: .; J gene: TRBJ2-3; V gene: TRBV11-3; CDR3 DNA: TGTGCCAGCAGCGAAGGGGGTTCTAGCACAGATACGCAGTATTTT; CDR3 protein: CASSEGGSSTDTQYF
clone size: few; D gene: .; J gene: TRBJ1-6; V gene: TRBV28; CDR3 DNA: TGTGCCAGCCGGTATAATTCACCCCTCCACTTT; CDR3 protein: CASRYNSPLHF
clone size: .; D gene: .; J gene: TRBJ1-4; V gene: TRBV12-3/TRBV12-4; CDR3 DNA: TGTGCCAGCAGTGACCGTGCAGGGACTAATGAAAAACTGTTTTTT; CDR3 protein: CASSDRAGTNEKLFF
clone size: .; D gene: TRBD2; J gene: TRBJ2-4; V gene: TRBV12-3/TRBV12-4; CDR3 DNA: TGTGCCAGCAGTTTAGGGGGACTAGCGGGGGGTTTAGCCAAAAACATTCAGTACTTC; CDR3 protein: CASSLGGLAGGLAKNIQYF
clone size: few; D gene: .; J gene: TRBJ2-5; V gene: TRBV5-1; CDR3 DNA: TGCGCCAGCAGGCAGGGGACCAGGGAGACCCAGTACTTC; CDR3 protein: CASRQGTRETQYF
clone size: .; D gene: .; J gene: TRBJ1-2; V gene: TRBV24-1; CDR3 DNA: TGTGCCACCAGTGAAGAAACCGGGATTTATGGCTACACCTTC; CDR3 protein: CATSEETGIYGYTF
clone size: once; D gene: .; J gene: TRBJ1-2; V gene: TRBV4-2; CDR3 DNA: TGTGCCAGCAGCCGAAGTCGCCAGGAGCCTGTTATTAACTATGGCTACACCTTC; CDR3 protein: CASSRSRQEPVINYGYTF
clone size: .; D gene: TRBD1; J gene: TRBJ1-1; V gene: TRBV7-8; CDR3 DNA: TGTGCCAGCAGCCCATACAGGGGAGGGGACACTGAAGCTTTCTTT; CDR3 protein: CASSPYRGGDTEAFF
clone size: .; D gene: TRBD1; J gene: TRBJ2-1; V gene: TRBV7-9; CDR3 DNA: TGTGCCAGCAGCGTCAGACAGGGTGTCTGCAATGAGCAGTTCTTC; CDR3 protein: CASSVRQGVCNEQFF
clone size: .; D gene: .; J gene: TRBJ2-3; V gene: TRBV27; CDR3 DNA: TGTGCCAGCGGGCTTAGGTTACTCACAGATACGCAGTATTTT; CDR3 protein: CASGLRLLTDTQYF
clone size: .; D gene: .; J gene: TRBJ2-7; V gene: TRBV6-2/TRBV6-3; CDR3 DNA: TGTGCCAGCAGTCTAGCATTTACCGGCGCCTACGAGCAGTACTTC; CDR3 protein: CASSLAFTGAYEQYF
clone size: .; D gene: TRBD2; J gene: TRBJ2-4; V gene: TRBV7-2; CDR3 DNA: TGTGCCAGCAGCTTAGAACTAGCGGGGGGGGCCAAAAACATTCAGTACTTC; CDR3 protein: CASSLELAGGAKNIQYF
clone size: .; D gene: TRBD2; J gene: TRBJ2-3; V gene: TRBV20-1; CDR3 DNA: TGCAGTGCTCGAACCAGCGGGGGGGTGGCAGATACGCAGTATTTT; CDR3 protein: CSARTSGGVADTQYF
clone size: .; D gene: .; J gene: TRBJ2-5; V gene: TRBV7-9; CDR3 DNA: TGTGCCAGCAGCGGCCACCGGGACAATCACCAAGAGACCCAGTACTTC; CDR3 protein: CASSGHRDNHQETQYF
clone size: .; D gene: .; J gene: TRBJ2-1; V gene: TRBV6-1; CDR3 DNA: TGTGCCAGCAGTGATTTTGCGGTCTACAATGAGCAGTTCTTC; CDR3 protein: CASSDFAVYNEQFF
clone size: .; D gene: TRBD2; J gene: TRBJ2-1; V gene: TRBV28; CDR3 DNA: TGTGCCAGCAGTCGATCCACTAGCGGGGCCTACAATGAGCAGTTCTTC; CDR3 protein: CASSRSTSGAYNEQFF
clone size: once; D gene: .; J gene: TRBJ1-5; V gene: TRBV6-2/TRBV6-3; CDR3 DNA: TGTGCCAGCACCCCTGGTGCAGAGCATCAGCCCCAGCATTTT; CDR3 protein: CASTPGAEHQPQHF
clone size: few; D gene: TRBD2; J gene: TRBJ2-3; V gene: TRBV20-1; CDR3 DNA: TGCAGTGCTAGAGATCCTTGGAGCGGGGGGCGCGCAGATACGCAGTATTTT; CDR3 protein: CSARDPWSGGRADTQYF
clone size: .; D gene: .; J gene: TRBJ1-4; V gene: TRBV25-1; CDR3 DNA: TGTGCCAGCAGTGAATATAAGACCGGAGAAAAACTGTTTTTT; CDR3 protein: CASSEYKTGEKLFF
clone size: .; D gene: .; J gene: TRBJ1-6; V gene: TRBV6-6; CDR3 DNA: TGTGCCAGCAGTTACTCGTCGAGCTCCTATAATTCACCCCTCCACTTT; CDR3 protein: CASSYSSSSYNSPLHF
clone size: .; D gene: .; J gene: TRBJ2-5; V gene: TRBV5-1; CDR3 DNA: TGCGCCAGCAGCTTGTTGGCGGGGACCCGACAAGAGACCCAGTACTTC; CDR3 protein: CASSLLAGTRQETQYF
clone size: .; D gene: TRBD1; J gene: TRBJ1-2; V gene: TRBV6-1; CDR3 DNA: TGTGCCAGCAGAGAACACAGGGGGGGCTATGGCTACACCTTC; CDR3 protein: CASREHRGGYGYTF
clone size: .; D gene: .; J gene: TRBJ2-7; V gene: TRBV12-3/TRBV12-4; CDR3 DNA: TGTGCCAGCAGTAGCGACGACAGGAGGATCTACGAGCAGTACTTC; CDR3 protein: CASSSDDRRIYEQYF
clone size: few; D gene: TRBD2; J gene: TRBJ2-7; V gene: TRBV12-3/TRBV12-4; CDR3 DNA: TGTGCCAGCAGTCCGGGACTAGCGGGGGGTACCCTACAATACGAGCAGTACTTC; CDR3 protein: CASSPGLAGGTLQYEQYF
clone size: .; D gene: TRBD1; J gene: TRBJ2-1; V gene: TRBV5-1; CDR3 DNA: TGCGCCAGCAGCTTGGTGCCTCCGGGACAGGGCAACAATGAGCAGTTCTTC; CDR3 protein: CASSLVPPGQGNNEQFF
clone size: few; D gene: TRBD2; J gene: TRBJ2-6; V gene: TRBV20-1; CDR3 DNA: TGCAGTGCTATAGCTAGCGGGGGGGCCCTTGGGGCCAACGTCCTGACTTTC; CDR3 protein: CSAIASGGALGANVLTF
clone size: many; D gene: .; J gene: TRBJ2-7; V gene: TRBV29-1; CDR3 DNA: TGCAGCGTTGAAGATCATCCTTACGAGCAGTACTTC; CDR3 protein: CSVEDHPYEQYF
clone size: few; D gene: TRBD2; J gene: TRBJ2-7; V gene: TRBV3-1; CDR3 DNA: TGTGCCAGCAGCCAAGTGCCCCTAGCGGGGGGGCCTAACGAGCAGTACTTC; CDR3 protein: CASSQVPLAGGPNEQYF
clone size: many; D gene: TRBD2; J gene: TRBJ2-5; V gene: TRBV7-2; CDR3 DNA: TGTGCCAGCAGCTTAGCCCTAGCGGGGGGGTACCAAGAGACCCAGTACTTC; CDR3 protein: CASSLALAGGYQETQYF
clone size: few; D gene: .; J gene: TRBJ2-3; V gene: TRBV7-2; CDR3 DNA: TGTGCCAGCAGCCTGGGCGGTGCAGGGATAAGAGATACGCAGTATTTT; CDR3 protein: CASSLGGAGIRDTQYF
clone size: .; D gene: .; J gene: TRBJ2-7; V gene: TRBV18; CDR3 DNA: TGTGCCAGCTCACACGACACGTACGAGCAGTACTTC; CDR3 protein: CASSHDTYEQYF
clone size: .; D gene: .; J gene: TRBJ2-5; V gene: TRBV2; CDR3 DNA: TGTGCCAGCAGGGGCGGAAGAGGTGAAGAGACCCAGTACTTC; CDR3 protein: CASRGGRGEETQYF
clone size: few; D gene: .; J gene: TRBJ2-3; V gene: TRBV7-9; CDR3 DNA: TGTGCCAGCACATCCGGGCCGGCCACAGATACGCAGTATTTT; CDR3 protein: CASTSGPATDTQYF
clone size: .; D gene: TRBD2; J gene: TRBJ2-1; V gene: TRBV9; CDR3 DNA: TGTGCCAGCAGCTTCCGAGCGGGGGGGCGAATAAATGAGCAGTTCTTC; CDR3 protein: CASSFRAGGRINEQFF
clone size: .; D gene: TRBD1; J gene: TRBJ2-7; V gene: TRBV5-6; CDR3 DNA: TGTGCCAGCAGCTGGGACAGGGAGATCTACGAGCAGTACTTC; CDR3 protein: CASSWDREIYEQYF
clone size: .; D gene: .; J gene: TRBJ2-6; V gene: TRBV20-1; CDR3 DNA: TGCAGTGCTAGCGGGGTGGGGCTCGACCCGGGGGCCAACGTCCTGACTTTC; CDR3 protein: CSASGVGLDPGANVLTF
clone size: few; D gene: .; J gene: TRBJ2-3; V gene: TRBV27; CDR3 DNA: TGTGCCAGCAGGCTTTACAATCACGGGGTTGGTACGCAGTATTTT; CDR3 protein: CASRLYNHGVGTQYF
clone size: .; D gene: TRBD2; J gene: TRBJ2-3; V gene: TRBV2; CDR3 DNA: TGTGCCAGCAGTAGGACTAGCGGCTACACAGATACGCAGTATTTT; CDR3 protein: CASSRTSGYTDTQYF